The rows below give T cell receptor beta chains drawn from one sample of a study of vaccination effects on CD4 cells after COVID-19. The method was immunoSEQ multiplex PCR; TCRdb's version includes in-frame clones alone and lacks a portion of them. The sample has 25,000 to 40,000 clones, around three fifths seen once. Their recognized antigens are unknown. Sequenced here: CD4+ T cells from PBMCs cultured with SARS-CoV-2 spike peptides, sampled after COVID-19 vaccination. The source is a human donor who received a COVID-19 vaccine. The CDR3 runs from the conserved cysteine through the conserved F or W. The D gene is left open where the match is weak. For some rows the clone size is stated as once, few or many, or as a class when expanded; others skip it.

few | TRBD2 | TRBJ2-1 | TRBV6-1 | CASSEDAGAYNEQFF | TGTGCCAGCAGTGAAGATGCGGGGGCCTACAATGAGCAGTTCTTC
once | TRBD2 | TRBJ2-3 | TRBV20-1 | CSASASGSGDTQYF | TGCAGTGCTAGTGCTAGCGGGAGTGGTGATACGCAGTATTTT
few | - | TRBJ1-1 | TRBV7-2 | CASSPWRNTEAFF | TGTGCCAGCAGCCCTTGGCGGAACACTGAAGCTTTCTTT
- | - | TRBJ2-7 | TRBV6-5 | CASSYGTPSGGEQYF | TGTGCCAGCAGTTACGGAACTCCGAGTGGGGGGGAGCAGTACTTC
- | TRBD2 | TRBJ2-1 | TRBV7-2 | CASSWATSGSYNEQFF | TGTGCCAGCAGCTGGGCCACTAGCGGGAGCTACAATGAGCAGTTCTTC
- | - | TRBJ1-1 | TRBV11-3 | CASSEGHPNTEAFF | TGTGCCAGCAGCGAGGGACACCCGAACACTGAAGCTTTCTTT
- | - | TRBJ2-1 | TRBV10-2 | CASRASSSHGEQFF | TGCGCCAGCAGAGCCTCATCCTCCCACGGGGAGCAGTTCTTC
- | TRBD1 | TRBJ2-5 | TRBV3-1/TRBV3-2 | CASSYPGGIETQYF | TGTGCCAGCAGTTACCCAGGGGGCATAGAGACCCAGTACTTC
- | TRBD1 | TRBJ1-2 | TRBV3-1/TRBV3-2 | CASSRNQGANGYTF | TGTGCCAGCAGCCGAAATCAGGGGGCCAATGGCTACACCTTC
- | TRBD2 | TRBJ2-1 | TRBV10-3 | CAISEWTSGRGQEQFF | TGTGCCATCAGTGAGTGGACTAGCGGGAGGGGTCAGGAGCAGTTCTTC
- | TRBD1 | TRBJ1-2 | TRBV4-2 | CASSQEGGTGGIKGYTF | TGTGCCAGCAGCCAAGAAGGCGGGACAGGGGGGATAAAGGGCTACACCTTC
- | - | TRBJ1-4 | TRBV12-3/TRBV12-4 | CASSPVPRKLFF | TGTGCCAGCAGTCCGGTCCCGCGGAAACTGTTTTTT
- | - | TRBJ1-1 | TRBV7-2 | CASSFSGTSTEAFF | TGTGCCAGCAGCTTCTCAGGGACGAGCACTGAAGCTTTCTTT
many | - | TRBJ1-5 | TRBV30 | CAWSVQRNQPQHF | TGTGCCTGGAGTGTACAACGCAATCAGCCCCAGCATTTT
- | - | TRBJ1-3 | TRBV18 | CASSADWGSGNTIYF | TGTGCCAGCTCCGCGGATTGGGGCTCTGGAAACACCATATATTTT
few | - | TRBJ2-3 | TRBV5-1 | CASSSRGLRADTQYF | TGCGCCAGCAGCTCTAGAGGGCTGCGCGCGGATACGCAGTATTTT
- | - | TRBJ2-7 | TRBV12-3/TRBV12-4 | CASSLRRMGEQYF | TGTGCCAGCAGTTTGAGACGTATGGGCGAGCAGTACTTC
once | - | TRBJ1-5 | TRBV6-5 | CASSSRNQPQHF | TGTGCCAGCAGTTCTCGCAATCAGCCCCAGCATTTT
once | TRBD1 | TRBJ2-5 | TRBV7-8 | CASSLGRDRGPQETQYF | TGTGCCAGCAGCTTAGGAAGGGACAGGGGGCCTCAAGAGACCCAGTACTTC
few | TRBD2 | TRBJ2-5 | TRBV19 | CASSNPTSGRAWETQYF | TGTGCCAGTAGTAACCCAACTAGCGGGAGGGCTTGGGAGACCCAGTACTTC
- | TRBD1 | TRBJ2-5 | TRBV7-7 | CASSRDRGGETQYF | TGTGCCAGCAGCCGGGACAGGGGCGGGGAGACCCAGTACTTC
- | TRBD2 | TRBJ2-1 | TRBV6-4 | CASSEEAGLGNEQFF | TGTGCCAGCAGTGAGGAAGCGGGATTGGGGAATGAGCAGTTCTTC
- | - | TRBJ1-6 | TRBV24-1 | CATSEERGVLNSPLHF | TGTGCCACCAGTGAGGAAAGGGGGGTCCTGAATTCACCCCTCCACTTT
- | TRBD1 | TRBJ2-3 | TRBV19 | CASSMGDRGADTQYF | TGTGCCAGTAGTATGGGGGACAGGGGCGCAGATACGCAGTATTTT
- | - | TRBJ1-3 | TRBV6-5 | CASSYYSHAGNTIYF | TGTGCCAGCAGTTACTACAGCCACGCCGGAAACACCATATATTTT
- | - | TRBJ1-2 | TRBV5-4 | CASSLGGGDGYTF | TGTGCCAGCAGCTTGGGAGGGGGGGATGGCTACACCTTC
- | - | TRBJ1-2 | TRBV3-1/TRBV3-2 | CASSQGYLAANGYTF | TGTGCCAGCAGCCAAGGGTACCTGGCTGCTAACGGCTACACCTTC
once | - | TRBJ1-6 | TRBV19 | CASMRNGAPNSPLHF | TGTGCCAGTATGAGAAATGGGGCACCCAATTCACCCCTCCACTTT
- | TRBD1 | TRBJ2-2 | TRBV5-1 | CASSGGQGIGTGELFF | TGCGCCAGCAGCGGGGGACAGGGGATTGGTACCGGGGAGCTGTTTTTT
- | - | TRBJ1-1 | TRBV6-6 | CASSLDRLNTEAFF | TGTGCCAGCAGTTTGGACAGACTGAACACTGAAGCTTTCTTT
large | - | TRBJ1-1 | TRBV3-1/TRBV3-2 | CASSSQGLGEAFF | TGTGCCAGCAGCTCGCAGGGTTTGGGTGAAGCTTTCTTT
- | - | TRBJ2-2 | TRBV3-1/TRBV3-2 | CASSQERVRTGELFF | TGTGCCAGCAGCCAAGAGAGAGTTCGGACCGGGGAGCTGTTTTTT
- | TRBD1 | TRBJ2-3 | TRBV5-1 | CASSTGQSTDTQYF | TGCGCCAGCAGCACGGGACAGAGCACAGATACGCAGTATTTT
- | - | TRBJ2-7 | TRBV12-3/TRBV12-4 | CASSSGNSYEQYF | TGTGCCAGCAGTTCCGGGAACTCCTACGAGCAGTACTTC
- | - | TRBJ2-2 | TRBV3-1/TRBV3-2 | CASSQGWVTGELFF | TGTGCCAGCAGCCAGGGCTGGGTCACCGGGGAGCTGTTTTTT
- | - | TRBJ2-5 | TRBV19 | CASTSRAEFETQYF | TGTGCCAGTACCTCGAGGGCTGAGTTTGAGACCCAGTACTTC
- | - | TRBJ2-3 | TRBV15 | CATALADTQYF | TGTGCCACCGCGCTGGCGGATACGCAGTATTTT
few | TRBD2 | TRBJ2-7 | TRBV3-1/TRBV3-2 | CASSRSGRANEQYF | TGTGCCAGCAGCCGTAGCGGGAGGGCTAACGAGCAGTACTTC
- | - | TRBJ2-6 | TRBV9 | CASSVEASGANVLTF | TGTGCCAGCAGCGTAGAGGCCTCTGGGGCCAACGTCCTGACTTTC
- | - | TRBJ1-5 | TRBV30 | CAWSVVSGKKPQHF | TGTGCCTGGAGTGTAGTATCAGGGAAAAAGCCCCAGCATTTT
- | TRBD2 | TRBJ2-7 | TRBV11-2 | CASSSPRGGRAHEQYF | TGTGCCAGCAGCTCCCCGAGGGGCGGGAGAGCTCACGAGCAGTACTTC
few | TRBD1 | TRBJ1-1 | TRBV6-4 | CASRDRMNTEAFF | TGTGCCAGCCGGGACAGAATGAACACTGAAGCTTTCTTT
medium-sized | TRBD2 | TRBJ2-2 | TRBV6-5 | CASSYLAGGPGGELFF | TGTGCCAGCAGTTATCTGGCGGGAGGGCCTGGCGGGGAGCTGTTTTTT
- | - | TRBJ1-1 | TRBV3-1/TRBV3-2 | CASSQETVNTEAFF | TGTGCCAGCAGCCAGGAAACAGTGAACACTGAAGCTTTCTTT
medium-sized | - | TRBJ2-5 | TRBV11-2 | CASSLDHSGGGETQYF | TGTGCCAGCAGCTTAGATCATTCGGGGGGCGGGGAGACCCAGTACTTC
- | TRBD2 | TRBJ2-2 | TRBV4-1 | CASSQDPLAGNTGELFF | TGCGCCAGCAGCCAAGACCCCTTAGCGGGGAACACCGGGGAGCTGTTTTTT
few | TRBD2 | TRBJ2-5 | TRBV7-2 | CASSKLAGADGTQYF | TGTGCCAGCAGCAAACTAGCGGGAGCTGACGGGACCCAGTACTTC
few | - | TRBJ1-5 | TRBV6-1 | CASSEDRQAVQPQHF | TGTGCCAGCAGTGAAGACCGACAGGCCGTTCAGCCCCAGCATTTT
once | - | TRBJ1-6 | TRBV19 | CASSGGWRDGNRWNSPLHF | TGTGCCAGTAGTGGGGGGTGGCGGGACGGAAATCGATGGAATTCACCCCTCCACTTT
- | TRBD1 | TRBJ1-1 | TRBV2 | CASRQGVEAFF | TGTGCCAGCAGACAGGGGGTTGAAGCTTTCTTT
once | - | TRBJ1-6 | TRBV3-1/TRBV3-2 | CASSQDLEGLQSPLHF | TGTGCCAGCAGCCAAGACCTTGAGGGTTTGCAATCACCCCTCCACTTT
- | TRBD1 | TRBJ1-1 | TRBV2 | CASRNRGDTEAFF | TGTGCCAGCAGGAACAGGGGAGACACTGAAGCTTTCTTT
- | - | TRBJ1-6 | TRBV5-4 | CASSLDNSPLHF | TGTGCCAGCAGCTTGGACAATTCACCCCTCCACTTT